The 32 T cell receptor beta chains below come from one sample, sequenced in a study of vaccination effects on CD4 cells after COVID-19. Some clones are missing from TCRdb's copy, which holds only in-frame ones; the method was immunoSEQ multiplex PCR. The profile shows fewer than 25,000 clones, roughly two thirds of them singletons. Viral peptide pool expansion of antigen-specific CD4+ T cells preceded sequencing in the ViraFEST assay. Subsequent to a culture period of 10 to 11 days, CD4+ T cells were isolated. According to the study, vaccine recipients showed no prior SARS-CoV-2 infection and negative nucleocapsid antibodies. These receptors' antigens are unknown. The specimen comprised CD4+ T cells from PBMCs cultured with HCoV-NL63 spike peptides, sampled before COVID-19 vaccination. All receptors come from a human donor who received a COVID-19 vaccine.

V gene TRBV5-1 combines with J gene TRBJ2-1; 8 positions agree with TRBD2. Germline lookup yields CDR1 SGHRS and CDR2 YFSETQ. CDR3 length: 21 residues. V gave up 0 bases and J gave up 0 bases; unmatched junction bases: 17. CDR3 sequence: CASSLAWLAGNKKNSYNEQFF. CDR3 coding DNA: TGCGCCAGCAGCTTGGCCTGGCTAGCGGGTAACAAGAAGAACTCCTACAATGAGCAGTTCTTC.

The V and J genes are TRBV19 and TRBJ1-1, with D unclear. V was pared by 6 bases and J by 1 base, with 9 bases between. Germline CDR1 is LNHDA and CDR2 is SQIVND (reference sequence). This CDR3 contains 13 residues. CDR3 sequence: CASSDTRNTEAFF. CDR3 in DNA: TGTGCCAGTAGCGACACCAGGAACACTGAAGCTTTCTTT. The whole variable domain, filled in from reference TRBV19 and TRBJ1-1, reads DGGITQSPKYLFRKEGQNVTLSCEQNLNHDAMYWYRQDPGQGLRLIYYSQIVNDFQKGDIAEGYSVSREKKESFPLTVTSAQKNPTAFYLCASSDTRNTEAFFGQGTRLTVV.

The gene calls are TRBV4-2 and TRBJ1-2; D ambiguous. CDR3 size: 15 residues. Germline V gene lookup returns CDR1 LGHNA and CDR2 YNFKEQ. Trimming shortened V by 0 bases and J by 2 bases, and 10 bases separated the two germline ends. The CDR3 DNA reads as TGTGCCAGCAGCCAAGAAGGGCAGGCCAACTATGGCTACACCTTC. Amino acid sequence: CASSQEGQANYGYTF.

This rearrangement joins TRBV5-5 to TRBJ1-5, with D possibly TRBD1 on 6 matching bases. Trimming stripped 3 bases from V and 6 bases from J, with 16 bases between. This CDR3 has 15 amino acids. Germline V gene data show CDR1 as SGHKS and CDR2 as YYEKEE (reference sequence). The CDR3 region has the DNA TGTGCCAGCAGCTGGTCGGCAGGGGCAAGTCAGCCCCAGCATTTT. Its translation is CASSWSAGASQPQHF.

The chain links TRBV28 to TRBJ2-2, with 8 bases aligning to TRBD2. Germline loops: CDR1 MDHEN, CDR2 SYDVKM. The V segment lost 5 bases and the J segment 9 bases; nucleotides outside the gene matches: 14. CDR3 length: 16 amino acids. CDR3 residues: CASSNNPVAGGRELFF. DNA for the CDR3: TGTGCCAGCAGTAACAACCCGGTGGCGGGAGGTCGGGAGCTGTTTTTT.

The chain is built from TRBV14 and TRBJ2-3; 10 bases align to TRBD2. CDR3 length equals 15 residues. Germline lookup yields CDR1 SGHDN and CDR2 FVKESK. The V gene end was trimmed by 4 bases and the J gene end by 2 bases; junction bases not matched to a gene: 3. The CDR3 nucleotides are TGTGCCAGCAGCCCAAGCGGGAGGGCCACAGATACGCAGTATTTT. Translating it yields CASSPSGRATDTQYF.

By its share, this clone is medium-sized. The chain employs TRBV4-1 and TRBJ1-3, with TRBD1 matching over 7 bases. With V trimmed by 6 bases and J by 5 bases, 10 bases remained unmatched. This CDR3 comprises 15 residues. Per germline, CDR1 MGHRA and CDR2 YSYEKL. The CDR3 here is CASRPDRDPRNTIYF. In nucleotides, the CDR3 is TGCGCCAGCAGACCCGACAGGGACCCACGAAACACCATATATTTT.

By its share, this clone is medium-sized. The genes are TRBV18 and TRBJ2-3; 12 bases match TRBD1. Germline CDR1 KGHSH, CDR2 LQKENI. This CDR3 region has 17 residues. V shed 6 bases and J 4 bases; nucleotides not matched to a gene: 11. The CDR3 DNA reads as TGTGCCAGCTCGCAATTAGGCGGGACAGGGGGCCCAGATACGCAGTATTTT. It specifies CASSQLGGTGGPDTQYF.

The CDR3 DNA follows: TGTGCCAGCAGTGAATACACCCCAGTGGGGGAAAAACTGTTTTTT. Protein product: CASSEYTPVGEKLFF. The gene calls are TRBV25-1 and TRBJ1-4; no reliable D call. Germline V gene lookup returns CDR1 MGHDK and CDR2 SYGVNS. Trimming pared 0 bases from V and 8 bases from J, leaving 13 bases between. The CDR3 has 15 residues.

This clone was seen a few times. The chain has TRBV11-3 and TRBJ2-2; no firm D call. The CDR3 is 16 amino acids. The germline CDR1 and CDR2 sequences are SGHNT and YENEEA. V was shortened by 5 bases and J by 7 bases, with 20 bases between the two germline ends. CDR3 coding DNA: TGTGCCAGCAGCGCTCCGCCCTTAGAAGGCGGCGGGGAGCTGTTTTTT. Residues: CASSAPPLEGGGELFF. Full variable domain (outside the CDR3, taken from reference TRBV11-3 and TRBJ2-2): EAGVVQSPRYKIIEKKQPVAFWCNPISGHNTLYWYLQNLGQGPELLIRYENEEAVDDSQLPKDRFSAERLKGVDSTLKIQPAELGDSAVYLCASSAPPLEGGGELFFGEGSRLTVL.

The CDR3 region is CASSPSGTGLETQYF. Written as DNA, the CDR3 is TGTGCCAGCTCACCGTCCGGGACAGGGTTAGAGACCCAGTACTTC. The chain recombines TRBV18 with TRBJ2-5; 9 bases map to TRBD1. The CDR3 has 15 residues. The V gene end was trimmed by 3 bases and the J gene end by 4 bases; junction bases not matched to a gene: 6. Germline CDR1 reads KGHSH; CDR2 reads LQKENI.

This clone was seen only once. CDR3: CASSLVGTSYNEQFF. CDR3 sequence (DNA): TGCGCCAGCAGCTTGGTAGGGACTTCCTACAATGAGCAGTTCTTC. The chain joins TRBV5-1 to TRBJ2-1; D is possibly TRBD2 (6 bases). This CDR3 region has 15 residues. Germline V gene lookup returns CDR1 SGHRS and CDR2 YFSETQ. Trimming cost V 0 bases and J 1 base, with 8 bases left between them.

Sample share makes this clone medium-sized. This rearrangement joins TRBV5-1 to TRBJ1-3, with TRBD1 matching 12 bases. Unmatched junction bases numbered 14, after V lost 1 base and J lost 6 bases. Germline V gives CDR1 SGHRS, CDR2 YFSETQ. CDR3 size: 19 residues. The CDR3 DNA is TGCGCCAGCAGCTTGACCACGCCGGGACAGGGGGCGCATTCAAACACCATATATTTT. This sequence encodes CASSLTTPGQGAHSNTIYF.

This clone occurred a few times. The V and J genes are TRBV12-3 or TRBV12-4 and TRBJ2-2, with unresolved D. This CDR3 is 12 amino acids long. Trimming left V 6 bases short and J 0 bases short, with 2 bases between. In DNA, the CDR3 is TGTGCCAGCAGGACGAACACCGGGGAGCTGTTTTTT. It codes for CASRTNTGELFF.

Here the CDR3 reads CASSQGGSNQPQHF. For the CDR3, the DNA is TGCGCCAGCAGCCAAGGAGGCTCCAATCAGCCCCAGCATTTT. J is TRBJ1-5 and V is TRBV4-1; D is unclear. V gave up 1 base and J gave up 3 bases, with 7 bases separating them. CDR1 and CDR2 from the germline V gene are MGHRA and YSYEKL. The CDR3 contains 14 residues.

J is TRBJ1-1 and V is TRBV4-1; D may be TRBD1 (6 bases). The CDR3 has 15 amino acids. The germline V and J ends were trimmed by 3 bases and 1 base, with 12 bases remaining between them. CDR1 is MGHRA, CDR2 YSYEKL, per germline. The CDR3, as DNA: TGCGCCAGCAGCCAGGGGGCTGACTGGAACACTGAAGCTTTCTTT. Translating it yields CASSQGADWNTEAFF.

The chain combines TRBV5-1 with TRBJ1-1; D unresolved. The CDR3 is 14 residues long. Trimming took off 2 bases at V and 2 bases at J, with 10 bases between the two ends. Germline V gene sequence: CDR1 SGHRS, CDR2 YFSETQ. The CDR3 DNA sequence: TGCGCCAGCAGCTTATTTCCCGAAAACACTGAAGCTTTCTTT. Its translation is CASSLFPENTEAFF.

The gene calls are TRBV5-4 and TRBJ2-7, with 8 bases aligning to TRBD2. CDR1 is SGHNT, CDR2 YYREEE, per germline (reference sequence). The CDR3 runs to 15 residues. V dropped 0 bases and J dropped 6; count of bases not matched to a gene: 8. For the CDR3, the DNA is TGTGCCAGCAGCTTGGATTACGGGAGGGCCGCCGAGCAGTACTTC. Translated: CASSLDYGRAAEQYF.

This clone is a singleton in its sample. The chain joins TRBV6-5 to TRBJ2-1; TRBD2 agrees at 9 bases. J gave up 8 bases and V 0 bases, and 5 bases lay outside the gene matches. The CDR3 has 15 amino acids. Germline CDR1 reads MNHEY; CDR2 reads SVGAGI. The CDR3 spells CASSYSREGRYEQFF. The CDR3 nucleotides read TGTGCCAGCAGTTACTCGCGGGAGGGCAGGTATGAGCAGTTCTTC.

The chain links TRBV6-5 to TRBJ2-1; unclear D gene. V shed 6 bases and J shed 6 bases, with 15 bases lying between them. The CDR3 consists of 14 residues. In germline, CDR1 is MNHEY, CDR2 SVGAGI. CDR3 DNA sequence: TGTGCCAGCAGCACCCGAGGAATGCCCAATGAGCAGTTCTTC. The encoded protein is CASSTRGMPNEQFF.

J is TRBJ1-1 and V is TRBV2; D call uncertain. The CDR3 extends over 13 amino acids. V was pared by 4 bases and J by 3 bases, with 9 bases between. Germline V gene sequence: CDR1 SNHLY, CDR2 FYNNEI. CDR3 loop: CASSVGGHTEAFF. In DNA, the CDR3 is TGTGCCAGCAGTGTCGGAGGCCACACTGAAGCTTTCTTT.

The chain has TRBV3-1 (or the pseudogene TRBV3-2) and TRBJ1-2, with no clear D. The CDR3 has 13 amino acids. Germline assignment: CDR1 LGHDT and CDR2 YNNKEL (reference sequence). Trimming pared 4 bases from V and 2 bases from J, leaving 8 bases between. The CDR3 reads CASSLLKNYGYTF. For the CDR3, the DNA is TGTGCCAGCAGCCTATTAAAGAACTATGGCTACACCTTC.

The chain links TRBV7-9 to TRBJ1-4; TRBD1 might be the D (5 bases). Germline CDR1 is SEHNR and CDR2 is FQNEAQ (reference sequence). V was cut by 5 bases and J by 7 bases, with 20 bases left in between. CDR3 length: 16 amino acids. The CDR3 loop is CASSPRDGKITEKLFF. For the CDR3, the DNA is TGTGCCAGCAGCCCACGGGACGGAAAAATTACTGAAAAACTGTTTTTT. The full variable domain, its missing parts supplied by reference TRBV7-9 and TRBJ1-4, is DTGVSQNPRHKITKRGQNVTFRCDPISEHNRLYWYRQTLGQGPEFLTYFQNEAQLEKSRLLSDRFSAERPKGSFSTLEIQRTEQGDSAMYLCASSPRDGKITEKLFFGSGTQLSVL.

By sample fraction, this clone is medium-sized. This chain uses TRBV12-3 or TRBV12-4 with TRBJ1-2; D might be TRBD1 (6 bases). The CDR3 spans 13 residues. V dropped 4 bases and J dropped 5 bases, with 11 bases sitting between them. The CDR3 protein is CASSSDSFYGYTF. In DNA, the CDR3 is TGTGCCAGCAGTTCGGACAGTTTTTATGGCTACACCTTC.

The chain links TRBV6-4 to TRBJ2-1; 7 positions match TRBD1. This CDR3 is built from 15 residues. Germline V CDR1 and CDR2: MRHNA, SNTAGT. With 6 bases clipped from V and 4 bases from J, the junction kept 9 bases outside the gene matches. The CDR3 reads CASSNRDSAYNEQFF. The CDR3 region has the DNA TGTGCCAGCAGCAACCGGGACAGCGCTTACAATGAGCAGTTCTTC.

This rearrangement joins TRBV19 to TRBJ2-1; 12 bases map to TRBD1. Germline V gene lookup returns CDR1 LNHDA and CDR2 SQIVND (reference sequence). The length of the CDR3 is 15 residues. Unmatched junction bases numbered 4, after V lost 1 base and J lost 9 bases. The CDR3 region is CASSIVGTGGVEQFF. CDR3 bases: TGTGCCAGTAGTATAGTGGGGACAGGGGGCGTTGAGCAGTTCTTC.

CDR3 sequence (DNA): TGTGCCAGCAGACTCGGGGGCGTTGAAAAACTGTTTTTT. The encoded protein is CASRLGGVEKLFF. The chain employs TRBV12-3 or TRBV12-4 and TRBJ1-4; D possibly corresponds to TRBD1 (6 bases). The CDR3 spans 13 residues. The V end was cut by 6 bases, the J end by 7 bases, with 12 bases between.

This chain uses TRBV5-1 with TRBJ2-1; D is possibly TRBD2 (5 bases). CDR1 is SGHRS and CDR2 is YFSETQ in the germline V gene. Trimming shortened V by 2 bases and J by 8 bases, and 17 bases separated the two germline ends. The CDR3 has 15 amino acids. The CDR3 bases are TGCGCCAGCAGCTTCGGATTGGCGGGTAGAGATGAGCAGTTCTTC. Translation: CASSFGLAGRDEQFF.

This clone showed up just a few times. The rearrangement uses TRBV5-1 and TRBJ2-2; D is possibly TRBD1 (5 bases). The V end lost 2 bases, the J end lost 2 bases, and 13 bases lay between the germline ends. This CDR3 region has 16 residues. Germline loops: CDR1 SGHRS, CDR2 YFSETQ. The CDR3 here is CASSFADSLNTGELFF. The CDR3 DNA follows: TGCGCCAGCAGCTTCGCCGACAGTCTAAACACCGGGGAGCTGTTTTTT.

V is TRBV7-2 and J is TRBJ2-3; tentative D call: TRBD2 (7 bases). The CDR3 is made up of 15 amino acids. V dropped 1 base and J dropped 4 bases, with 12 bases sitting between them. Germline V gene data show CDR1 as SGHTA and CDR2 as FQGNSA. The CDR3 loop reads CASSLVSGGADTQYF. DNA for the CDR3: TGTGCCAGCAGCTTAGTCTCGGGGGGCGCAGATACGCAGTATTTT.

The chain uses TRBV11-2 and TRBJ1-5, with D possibly TRBD1 on 5 matching bases. Per the germline V gene, CDR1 is SGHAT and CDR2 is FQNNGV. The germline V and J ends were trimmed by 0 bases and 5 bases, with 11 bases remaining between them. There are 15 residues in the CDR3. The DNA of the CDR3 is TGTGCCAGCAGCTTAGACGAGGGGCTGGATCAGCCCCAGCATTTT. This sequence encodes CASSLDEGLDQPQHF.

This chain joins TRBV2 and TRBJ2-1; 9 nucleotides line up with TRBD2. Germline trimming cut 6 bases from V and 6 bases from J; bases unmatched to any gene: 6. The V gene's germline CDR1 is SNHLY and CDR2 FYNNEI. This CDR3 is 14 amino acids long. CDR3 in amino acids: CASRETSGRNEQFF. CDR3 nucleotide sequence: TGTGCCAGCAGGGAAACTAGCGGGCGCAATGAGCAGTTCTTC.